The following is a T cell receptor (beta chain) sequence with its context. V lost 1 base to trimming and J lost 7 bases, with 7 bases between them. CDR1 is DFQATT and CDR2 is SNEGSKA in the germline V gene (reference sequence). CDR3 length equals 11 residues. The data stem from a study of blood T cell repertoires in COVID-19. About the study: The samples span acute and convalescent COVID-19 from the United States, Italy and Spain. From T cells, B-cell-depleted T cells, or PBMCs came the material, which was cDNA or gDNA.

Some clones are missing from TCRdb's copy, which holds only in-frame ones; the method was immunoSEQ multiplex PCR. The table lists around 84,000 clones, 70% to 90% of them singletons, with about 4.8% in the top ten. The source material was peripheral blood. The sequence derives from a man aged 50 or older with active COVID-19. V and J are TRBV20-1 and TRBJ1-1; D is unresolved. The CDR3 DNA is TGCAGTGCTAGAGGCCCCGGTGAAGCTTTCTTT. It specifies CSARGPGEAFF.